The sequence of this T cell receptor (beta chain) was determined in a study of blood T cell repertoires in COVID-19. Overall study context: Both acute and convalescent COVID-19 samples were obtained from the United States, Italy and Spain. The analysed material was cDNA or gDNA that came from T cells, B-cell-depleted T cells, or PBMCs.

Germline values: CDR1 SGHRS, CDR2 YFSETQ. Trimming cost V 3 bases and J 0 bases; bases outside gene matches: 3. This CDR3 is 16 amino acids long. The authors' processing: Amplification of reference gene primers provided the estimated nucleated cell counts. Repertoires were generated with immunoSEQ multiplex PCR, while TCRdb's copy carries only in-frame clones and drops some. The V and J calls and clone size were taken over from that table, and D and trimming were inferred from the DNA. The data hold about 45,000 clones, with over 70% observed a single time. This receptor was identified in a human donor in a cohort sampled during active COVID-19. This chain uses TRBV5-1 with TRBJ1-3; TRBD1 aligns across 10 bases. Material: peripheral blood. CDR3 residues: CASSSGTGASGNTIYF. Here the CDR3 DNA reads TGCGCCAGCAGCTCCGGGACAGGGGCCTCTGGAAACACCATATATTTT.